This T cell receptor (beta chain) derives from a study of OX40 agonist ivuxolimab in advanced cancers. For the study at large: Cancers in dose escalation were hepatocellular, melanoma, renal cell and head and neck. Of the patients, three showed partial responses, one with hepatocellular carcinoma and two with cutaneous melanoma. Study-wide results and limits: No antigen was identified for the clonally expanded peripheral T cells.

Comment on this clone: Its antigen is currently unknown.

Method: immunoSEQ multiplex PCR; TCRdb's copy keeps in-frame clones and lacks some. In the table there are about 82,000 clones, about 85% of which are singletons. Germline CDR1 and CDR2: MNHEY and SVGAGI. CDR3 length: 13 amino acids. V lost 5 bases, J lost 4 bases, and 3 bases stayed unmatched. This chain joins TRBV6-5 and TRBJ2-7; 9 positions agree with TRBD2. The TCR was taken from an adult with an advanced solid tumor such as melanoma, head and neck, liver or kidney cancer. Sequencing was performed on CD4+ or CD8+ T cells sorted from blood, taken in a trial of the OX40 agonist ivuxolimab. CDR3 coding DNA: TGTGCCAGCAGTAGCGGGGGGAGTTACGAGCAGTACTTC. Translation gives CASSSGGSYEQYF.